These 26 T cell receptor beta chains came from one sample sequenced in a study of blood T cell repertoires in COVID-19. Assay: immunoSEQ multiplex PCR; the TCRdb copy retains only in-frame clones and omits some. The table lists some 200,000 clones, around 85% of them singletons. Source material: peripheral blood. These receptors all stem from a woman in her forties or fifties with acute or convalescent COVID-19.

The genes are TRBV4-1 and TRBJ1-4, with D possibly being TRBD1 (5 bases). The germline gives CDR1 MGHRA, CDR2 YSYEKL. The ends were cut back, 3 bases at V and 5 bases at J, with 13 bases in the middle. The CDR3 totals 15 residues. CDR3 in DNA: TGCGCCAGCAGCCAGGCAGGGTCCGTGAATGAAAAACTGTTTTTT. The encoded protein is CASSQAGSVNEKLFF.

The chain combines TRBV5-4 with TRBJ2-5, with D perhaps matching TRBD1 (5 bases). V lost 4 bases to trimming and J lost 1 base, with 11 bases between them. Germline V gene data show CDR1 as SGHNT and CDR2 as YYREEE (reference sequence). CDR3 length: 14 residues. CDR3 protein: CASSDDRGQETQYF. The CDR3 bases are TGTGCCAGCAGCGACGACAGAGGCCAAGAGACCCAGTACTTC.

The V and J genes are TRBV5-6 and TRBJ2-1, with D possibly matching TRBD2 (6 bases). CDR3 length equals 15 residues. Germline CDR1 reads SGHDT; CDR2 reads YYEEEE. Trimming pared 0 bases from V and 1 base from J, leaving 8 bases between. The CDR3 nucleotides read TGTGCCAGCAGCTTGGGCGGGATTTCCTACAATGAGCAGTTCTTC. It encodes CASSLGGISYNEQFF.

The V and J genes are TRBV7-2 and TRBJ2-1, with 11 bases identical to TRBD1. Trimming took 3 bases from V and 5 from J; bases not matched to a gene: 9. The CDR3 runs 17 residues. The germline V gene encodes CDR1 SGHTA and CDR2 FQGNSA. Written as DNA, the CDR3 is TGTGCCAGCAGCTTTATAACCGGGACAGGGGGAAACAATGAGCAGTTCTTC. Amino acid sequence: CASSFITGTGGNNEQFF.

The V gene is TRBV10-3, the J gene TRBJ2-7, with 11 bases aligning to TRBD2. V trimming: 0 bases; J trimming: 5 bases; junction bases outside the gene matches: 15. Germline values: CDR1 ENHRY, CDR2 SYGVKD. This CDR3 is built from 19 residues. The DNA of the CDR3 is TGTGCCATCAGTGAGTCCAGGGGTCGTACTAGCGGGAGCATGGACGAGCAGTACTTC. This translates into CAISESRGRTSGSMDEQYF.

This clone was counted at least ten times. The chain uses TRBV5-6 and TRBJ2-2; tentative D call: TRBD1 (6 bases). Deletions cut 2 bases from V and 1 base from J, with 9 bases between. The CDR3 is 15 residues long. Looked up from germline, CDR1 is SGHDT and CDR2 is YYEEEE. This chain's CDR3 is CASSFMTGNTGELFF. In DNA form, the CDR3 reads TGTGCCAGCAGCTTTATGACAGGGAACACCGGGGAGCTGTTTTTT.

CDR3 amino acids: CAISVRGRPNGSSTDTQYF. For the CDR3, the DNA is TGTGCCATCAGTGTAAGAGGCCGGCCTAACGGATCTAGCACAGATACGCAGTATTTT. The chain links TRBV10-3 to TRBJ2-3, with unresolved D. CDR3 length: 19 amino acids. V was trimmed by 4 bases and J by 0 bases, leaving 23 bases between them. Germline V gives CDR1 ENHRY, CDR2 SYGVKD.

The chain recombines TRBV20-1 with TRBJ2-3; D might be TRBD2 (5 bases). The CDR3 runs to 11 residues. The germline V gene encodes CDR1 DFQATT and CDR2 SNEGSKA (reference sequence). CDR3 coding DNA: TGCAGCCCGGGATACGCAGATACGCAGTATTTT. It translates to CSPGYADTQYF.

The sample holds one count of this clone. The chain joins TRBV7-2 to TRBJ2-1, with unresolved D. Germline V gives CDR1 SGHTA, CDR2 FQGNSA. This CDR3 spans 14 amino acids. Trimming took off 3 bases at V and 1 base at J, with 7 bases between the two ends. DNA for the CDR3: TGTGCCAGCAGCTTGAGCGAATCCTACAATGAGCAGTTCTTC. It specifies CASSLSESYNEQFF.

The V and J genes are TRBV7-9 and TRBJ1-5; TRBD1 matches at 8 bases. Germline assignment: CDR1 SEHNR and CDR2 FQNEAQ (reference sequence). The ends lost 5 bases at V and 2 bases at J; junction bases unmatched: 5. This CDR3 spans 15 amino acids. The chain's CDR3 is CASSPTGVGNQPQHF. The CDR3 DNA reads TGTGCCAGCAGCCCGACAGGGGTCGGCAATCAGCCCCAGCATTTT.

The CDR3 loop is CASSFTGANEQFF. The DNA for the CDR3 is TGCGCCAGCAGCTTTACAGGGGCCAATGAGCAGTTCTTC. V usage is TRBV5-1 and J usage is TRBJ2-1, with TRBD1 matching over 7 bases. CDR1 is SGHRS and CDR2 is YFSETQ in the germline V gene. The CDR3 extends over 13 amino acids. Trimming cost V 2 bases and J 6 bases; bases outside gene matches: 2.

The chain uses TRBV5-1 and TRBJ1-2; TRBD1 matches 11 bases. CDR1 is SGHRS, CDR2 YFSETQ, per germline. CDR3 length: 15 residues. The V and J ends lost 3 bases and 7 bases, in that order; junction bases with no gene match: 8. The CDR3 sequence: CASSYRDRGRGGYTF. CDR3 coding DNA: TGCGCCAGCAGCTACCGGGACAGGGGGAGGGGTGGCTACACCTTC.

The chain has TRBV6-5 and TRBJ2-1; 8 nucleotides agree with TRBD2. Germline values: CDR1 MNHEY, CDR2 SVGAGI. The CDR3 contains 14 residues. After removal of 6 bases from V and 8 bases from J, the junction contained 9 bases not matched to a gene. CDR3 region: CASRPRTSSDEQFF. Written as DNA, the CDR3 is TGTGCCAGCAGGCCGCGGACTAGCTCGGATGAGCAGTTCTTC.

This rearrangement joins TRBV5-6 to TRBJ2-1; the D gene is possibly TRBD2 (6 bases). The length of the CDR3 is 15 residues. V was trimmed by 4 bases and J by 5 bases, leaving 16 bases between them. Germline lookup yields CDR1 SGHDT and CDR2 YYEEEE. In DNA form, the CDR3 reads TGTGCCAGCAGCCCGGAGCTAGCGAGCCACAATGAGCAGTTCTTC. This encodes CASSPELASHNEQFF.

The chain employs TRBV5-6 and TRBJ1-1; D unclear. Trimming left V 3 bases short and J 0 bases short, with 6 bases between. Germline V CDR1 and CDR2: SGHDT, YYEEEE. This CDR3 is 13 amino acids long. The CDR3 DNA follows: TGTGCCAGCAGCTGGAGATTGAACACTGAAGCTTTCTTT. Its translation is CASSWRLNTEAFF.

This chain connects TRBV19 to TRBJ2-1, with 12 bases fitting TRBD2. Unmatched junction bases numbered 13, after V lost 5 bases and J lost 8 bases. Germline assignment: CDR1 LNHDA and CDR2 SQIVND (reference sequence). This CDR3 contains 17 residues. The CDR3 loop is CASSLRLAGAPGDEQFF. The CDR3 bases are TGTGCCAGTAGTTTACGACTAGCGGGGGCCCCCGGGGATGAGCAGTTCTTC.

The chain employs TRBV29-1 and TRBJ2-1, with D tentatively TRBD1 (6 bases). Trimming took 2 bases from V and 9 from J, leaving 17 bases between them. CDR1 is SQVTM, CDR2 ANQGSEA, per germline. CDR3 length equals 14 residues. CDR3 loop: CSVESLRQDAEQFF. DNA for the CDR3: TGCAGCGTTGAAAGTTTGCGACAGGATGCTGAGCAGTTCTTC.

This clone is a singleton in its sample. The V gene is TRBV19, the J gene TRBJ2-1; tentatively, D is TRBD2 (6 bases). V was trimmed by 4 bases and J by 7 bases, leaving 11 bases between them. CDR1 and CDR2 from the germline V gene are LNHDA and SQIVND (reference sequence). The CDR3 covers 13 residues. DNA for the CDR3: TGTGCCAGTAGTAAGGGGACTTCGAATGAGCAGTTCTTC. It codes for CASSKGTSNEQFF.

The chain joins TRBV7-9 to TRBJ1-5; D possibly corresponds to TRBD1 (6 bases). The CDR3 extends over 16 amino acids. V lost 1 base to trimming and J lost 4 bases, with 14 bases between them. Germline loops: CDR1 SEHNR, CDR2 FQNEAQ (reference sequence). Here the CDR3 DNA reads TGTGCCAGCAGCTTAGACGGCAGGGGACGAAATCAGCCCCAGCATTTT. Translated, it gives CASSLDGRGRNQPQHF.

The rearrangement uses TRBV30 and TRBJ2-7, with 8 bases fitting TRBD2. The CDR3 consists of 16 residues. Germline loops: CDR1 GTSNPN, CDR2 SVGIG (reference sequence). V shed 7 bases, J shed 0 bases, and the junction held 14 bases outside the gene matches. Here the CDR3 reads CASPPSSGSYSYEQYF. The CDR3, as DNA: TGTGCCTCCCCCCCCTCTAGCGGGTCCTACTCCTACGAGCAGTACTTC.

The chain has TRBV29-1 and TRBJ2-3; tentatively, D is TRBD2 (6 bases). CDR1 and CDR2 (germline): SQVTM, ANQGSEA. The ends were cut back, 3 bases at V and 6 bases at J, with 16 bases in the middle. The CDR3 is 14 residues long. The CDR3 coding sequence is TGCAGCGTTGAGGGGGGTGGAACGGTCGATACGCAGTATTTT. This sequence encodes CSVEGGGTVDTQYF.

The V gene is TRBV5-5, the J gene TRBJ2-7; D unresolved. The CDR3 runs 15 residues. Trimming removed 2 bases from V and 2 bases from J, with 14 bases in between. Germline CDR1 and CDR2: SGHKS and YYEKEE (reference sequence). For the CDR3, the DNA is TGTGCCAGCAGCTTCACTTGGCGGCAGACCTACGAGCAGTACTTC. It yields the protein CASSFTWRQTYEQYF. Based on the CDR3 plus reference TRBV5-5 and TRBJ2-7, the full variable domain is DAGVTQSPTHLIKTRGQQVTLRCSPISGHKSVSWYQQVLGQGPQFIFQYYEKEERGRGNFPDRFSARQFPNYSSELNVNALLLGDSALYLCASSFTWRQTYEQYFGPGTRLTVT.

The chain recombines TRBV27 with TRBJ2-2; 10 bases are shared with TRBD2. There are 17 residues in the CDR3. V lost 0 bases, J lost 8 bases, and 9 bases stayed unmatched. Per germline, CDR1 MNHEY and CDR2 SMNVEV (reference sequence). CDR3 DNA sequence: TGTGCCAGCAGTTTATCGGGACTAGCGAGGGATAAGGGGGAGCTGTTTTTT. It yields the protein CASSLSGLARDKGELFF.

The chain combines TRBV7-2 with TRBJ2-2, with D possibly being TRBD1 (6 bases). The CDR3 is made up of 16 amino acids. V was cut by 1 base and J by 2 bases, with 11 bases left in between. Germline V gene data show CDR1 as SGHTA and CDR2 as FQGNSA. CDR3 nucleotide sequence: TGTGCCAGCAGCTTAGTTCCCAGGGGAAACACCGGGGAGCTGTTTTTT. This sequence encodes CASSLVPRGNTGELFF.

The CDR3 spells CASSQWGADTQYF. In DNA, the CDR3 is TGTGCCAGCAGCCAATGGGGGGCAGATACGCAGTATTTT. This rearrangement joins TRBV7-9 to TRBJ2-3, with D perhaps matching TRBD2 (6 bases). Between the trimmed V and J ends, which lost 5 bases and 4 bases, there was a span of 10 bases. Germline V gene lookup returns CDR1 SEHNR and CDR2 FQNEAQ (reference sequence). The CDR3 contains 13 residues. The complete variable domain, with remaining parts taken from reference TRBV7-9 and TRBJ2-3, reads DTGVSQNPRHKITKRGQNVTFRCDPISEHNRLYWYRQTLGQGPEFLTYFQNEAQLEKSRLLSDRFSAERPKGSFSTLEIQRTEQGDSAMYLCASSQWGADTQYFGPGTRLTVL.

The chain combines TRBV25-1 with TRBJ1-4; TRBD1 matches 8 bases. The J segment lost 8 bases and the V segment lost 5 bases, leaving 7 bases of the junction unmatched. Per germline, CDR1 MGHDK and CDR2 SYGVNS. The CDR3 sequence is 14 residues long. Written as DNA, the CDR3 is TGTGCCAGCAGTATCGGACAGGGAAGGGAAAAACTGTTTTTT. Translation: CASSIGQGREKLFF.